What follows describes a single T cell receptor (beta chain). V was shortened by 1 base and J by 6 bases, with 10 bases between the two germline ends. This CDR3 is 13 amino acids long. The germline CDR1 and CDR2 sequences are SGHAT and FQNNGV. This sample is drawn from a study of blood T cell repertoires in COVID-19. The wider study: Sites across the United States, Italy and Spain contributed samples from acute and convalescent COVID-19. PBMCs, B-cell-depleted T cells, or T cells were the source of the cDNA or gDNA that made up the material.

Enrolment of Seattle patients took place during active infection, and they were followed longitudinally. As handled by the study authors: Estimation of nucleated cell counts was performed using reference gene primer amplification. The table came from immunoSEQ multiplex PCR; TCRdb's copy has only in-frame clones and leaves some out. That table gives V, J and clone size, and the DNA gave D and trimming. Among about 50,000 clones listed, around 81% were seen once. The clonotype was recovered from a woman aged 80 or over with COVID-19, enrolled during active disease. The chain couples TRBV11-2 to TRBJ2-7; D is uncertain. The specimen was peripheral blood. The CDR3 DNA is TGTGCCAGCAGCTTAGGAGCCGGGTCCGAGCAGTACTTC. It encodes CASSLGAGSEQYF.